This T cell receptor (beta chain) was documented in a study of blood T cell repertoires in COVID-19. Study-level background: Acute and convalescent COVID-19 specimens originated in the United States, Italy and Spain. The cDNA or gDNA used as material had been derived from T cells, B-cell-depleted T cells, or PBMCs.

Per the study methods: For nucleated cells, counts were estimated from reference gene primer amplification. The assay was immunoSEQ multiplex PCR, and TCRdb's table has in-frame clones only and misses some. V and J calls and clone size are given by that table; D and trimming were obtained from the DNA. Among roughly 200,000 clones listed, about four fifths were seen once. The V gene end was trimmed by 5 bases and the J gene end by 2 bases; junction bases not matched to a gene: 9. The germline CDR1 and CDR2 sequences are MRHNA and SNTAGT. The CDR3 contains 16 residues. The gene calls are TRBV6-4 and TRBJ2-1; TRBD2 agrees at 7 bases. The sequence came from a man aged 55 to 69 with acute or convalescent COVID-19. Sequenced sample: peripheral blood. The CDR3, as DNA: TGTGCCAGCAGTAGGATAGCGGGCGTAACCTACAATGAGCAGTTCTTC. Its protein product is CASSRIAGVTYNEQFF.